A single sample is the source of the 26 T cell receptor beta chains below, sequenced in a study of cytomegalovirus exposure and HLA in healthy donors. With 60 Vbeta and 13 Jbeta primers, the PCR was carried out. Here immunoSEQ multiplex PCR was the method, and the copy in TCRdb shows in-frame clones only, minus some. In the table there are about 160,000 clones, roughly 80% of which are singletons. Sequencing input: PBMCs. The receptors were gathered from a male donor in good health and CMV-seropositive.

The chain couples TRBV10-3 to TRBJ2-7; 10 bases are a match to TRBD2. The germline V gene has CDR1 ENHRY and CDR2 SYGVKD. The CDR3 extends over 16 amino acids. The junction had 6 bases not matched to a gene; V was cut back by 4 bases and J by 0 bases. Here the CDR3 DNA reads TGTGCCATCAGTGGGAGGACTAGCGGTGGCTCCTACGAGCAGTACTTC. Its translation is CAISGRTSGGSYEQYF.

This clone occurred a few times. CDR3 coding DNA: TGTGCCAGCAGCTTAGCGACGGAGTATGGCTACACCTTC. As protein: CASSLATEYGYTF. This sequence joins TRBV13 and TRBJ1-2; D not certain. V lost 1 base and J lost 5, with 8 bases in between. The CDR3 totals 13 residues. Germline CDR1 is PRHDT and CDR2 is FYEKMQ (reference sequence).

The chain recombines TRBV19 with TRBJ1-4; TRBD1 matches at 7 bases. This CDR3 comprises 16 residues. V gave up 4 bases and J gave up 0 bases; unmatched junction bases: 5. Germline CDR1 LNHDA, CDR2 SQIVND (reference sequence). CDR3 DNA sequence: TGTGCCAGTAGTACCCGACAGGGAGCAACTAATGAAAAACTGTTTTTT. Protein: CASSTRQGATNEKLFF.

In this sample, this clone turned up a few times. The chain employs TRBV11-2 and TRBJ1-1; D gene uncertain. V was cut by 5 bases and J by 6 bases, with 13 bases left in between. The germline V gene has CDR1 SGHAT and CDR2 FQNNGV. The CDR3 has 13 residues. This chain's CDR3 is CASSQSFRPEAFF. The CDR3 DNA sequence: TGTGCCAGCAGCCAGTCGTTTCGCCCTGAAGCTTTCTTT.

Notes on this clone: This same CDR3 is encoded by further DNA sequences in the sample. The chain couples TRBV7-9 to TRBJ1-5; D remains unclear. With 8 bases removed from V and 3 bases from J, the gap between germline ends came to 11 bases. This CDR3 has 13 amino acids. The V gene's germline CDR1 is SEHNR and CDR2 FQNEAQ (reference sequence). The CDR3 loop is CASRGGNNQPQHF. For the CDR3, the DNA is TGTGCCAGCCGAGGCGGAAACAATCAGCCCCAGCATTTT.

This clone was seen only a few times. The rearrangement joins TRBV7-8 to TRBJ2-2; D is possibly TRBD2 (5 bases). V lost 5 bases, J lost 4 bases, and 11 bases lay in between. Germline loops: CDR1 SGHVS, CDR2 FQNEAQ. The CDR3 covers 14 residues. CDR3 DNA sequence: TGTGCCAGCAGCATCCGACTAACCACCGGGGAGCTGTTTTTT. The encoded protein is CASSIRLTTGELFF. Combining the CDR3 with reference TRBV7-8 and TRBJ2-2 gives the whole variable domain GAGVSQSPRYKVAKRGQDVALRCDPISGHVSLFWYQQALGQGPEFLTYFQNEAQLDKSGLPSDRFFAERPEGSVSTLKIQRTQQEDSAVYLCASSIRLTTGELFFGEGSRLTVL.

The chain employs TRBV10-3 and TRBJ2-3; 9 bases line up with TRBD1. V trimming: 0 bases; J trimming: 2 bases; junction bases outside the gene matches: 3. CDR1 and CDR2 from the germline V gene are ENHRY and SYGVKD. The CDR3 totals 16 residues. CDR3 bases: TGTGCCATCAGTGAGTCGAGGACAGGGGACACAGATACGCAGTATTTT. It codes for CAISESRTGDTDTQYF.

This clone was observed a few times. This rearrangement joins TRBV19 to TRBJ2-3; TRBD2 agrees at 7 bases. This CDR3 region has 12 residues. From germline, CDR1 is LNHDA and CDR2 SQIVND (reference sequence). Losses at the gene ends were 6 bases for V and 5 bases for J; bases not matched to a gene: 2. This CDR3 is CASRVAGDTQYF. The CDR3 bases are TGTGCCAGTAGAGTAGCGGGAGATACGCAGTATTTT.

This clone occurred a few times. The CDR3 spells CASSLITGIGNQPQHF. The CDR3 DNA sequence: TGTGCCAGCAGCTTAATTACAGGTATAGGAAATCAGCCCCAGCATTTT. This chain uses TRBV7-8 with TRBJ1-5; tentatively, D is TRBD1 (5 bases). V lost 2 bases, J lost 4 bases, and 15 bases lay in between. The CDR3 has 16 residues. Germline loops: CDR1 SGHVS, CDR2 FQNEAQ.

V and J are TRBV6-6 and TRBJ1-2, with TRBD1 matching 7 bases. CDR3 length: 11 residues. Germline CDR1 MNHNY, CDR2 SVGAGI (reference sequence). V lost 5 bases, J lost 8 bases, and 2 bases stayed unmatched. CDR3 coding DNA: TGTGCCAGCAGTAAACAGGGGGGCTACACCTTC. Residues: CASSKQGGYTF.

This clone turned up a few times. The chain couples TRBV28 to TRBJ1-2; D remains unclear. The CDR3 is 12 amino acids. Germline values: CDR1 MDHEN, CDR2 SYDVKM. V shed 2 bases and J shed 8 bases, with 9 bases lying between them. CDR3 DNA: TGTGCCAGCAGTTTAACGAGTCGGGGCTACACCTTC. Translation: CASSLTSRGYTF.

The chain is built from TRBV18 and TRBJ2-4; maybe TRBD2 (6 bases). The CDR3 is 15 residues long. Germline V CDR1 and CDR2: KGHSH, LQKENI. Trimming removed 1 base from V and 9 bases from J, with 16 bases in between. This CDR3 is CASSPQDNLGGIQYF. DNA for the CDR3: TGTGCCAGCTCACCACAGGACAACCTGGGGGGCATTCAGTACTTC. The full variable domain, completed using reference TRBV18 and TRBJ2-4, is NAGVMQNPRHLVRRRGQEARLRCSPMKGHSHVYWYRQLPEEGLKFMVYLQKENIIDESGMPKERFSAEFPKEGPSILRIQQVVRGDSAAYFCASSPQDNLGGIQYFGAGTRLSVL.

This clone has just a few counts. CDR3 in DNA: TGTGCCAGCGGAGGAGCGTCCTTAACACCGGGGACCTACGAGCAGTACTTC. Translated, it gives CASGGASLTPGTYEQYF. The V call is TRBV27, the J call TRBJ2-7; D perhaps matches TRBD2 (5 bases). The CDR3 runs 17 residues. Germline V CDR1 and CDR2: MNHEY, SMNVEV (reference sequence). Between the trimmed V and J ends, which lost 8 bases and 2 bases, there was a span of 25 bases.

This clone was seen more than once but under ten times. The chain recombines TRBV4-3 with TRBJ1-1; 8 nucleotides align to TRBD1. With V trimmed by 3 bases and J by 4 bases, 4 bases remained unmatched. This CDR3 contains 14 residues. Germline lookup yields CDR1 LGHNA and CDR2 YSLEER. CDR3 sequence (DNA): TGCGCCAGCAGCCAGGACAGGGTTAGCACTGAAGCTTTCTTT. It encodes CASSQDRVSTEAFF.

The chain couples TRBV28 to TRBJ1-1, with a tentative D call TRBD1 (6 bases). Between the trimmed V and J ends, which lost 6 bases and 0 bases, there was a span of 14 bases. Per germline, CDR1 MDHEN and CDR2 SYDVKM. The CDR3 has 15 amino acids. The CDR3 nucleotides are TGTGCCAGCAGGGGGGCCGACAGGCTGAACACTGAAGCTTTCTTT. The encoded protein is CASRGADRLNTEAFF.

V gene TRBV19 combines with J gene TRBJ2-5, with D possibly matching TRBD2 (6 bases). This CDR3 has 14 residues. The V end was cut by 5 bases, the J end by 2 bases, with 12 bases between. Germline V CDR1 and CDR2: LNHDA, SQIVND (reference sequence). This CDR3 is CASSWGDSQETQYF. For the CDR3, the DNA is TGTGCCAGTAGTTGGGGGGATAGTCAAGAGACCCAGTACTTC.

The count of this clone is one. This chain joins TRBV5-6 and TRBJ2-3, with a tentative D call TRBD1 (6 bases). The germline V and J ends were trimmed by 3 bases and 6 bases, with 17 bases remaining between them. This CDR3 region has 15 residues. Germline V gene lookup returns CDR1 SGHDT and CDR2 YYEEEE. CDR3 coding DNA: TGTGCCAGCAGCTCTGGACAGATTTCTTTCGATACGCAGTATTTT. Translating gives CASSSGQISFDTQYF.

The table lists this clone with a few counts. The rearrangement joins TRBV5-1 to TRBJ1-5; 7 nucleotides match TRBD1. The CDR3 sequence is 14 residues long. Germline loops: CDR1 SGHRS, CDR2 YFSETQ. V shed 2 bases and J 5 bases; nucleotides not matched to a gene: 4. The CDR3 bases are TGCGCCAGCAGCTTTGTAGGGGGCGATCAGCCCCAGCATTTT. Protein sequence: CASSFVGGDQPQHF.

CDR3 DNA: TGTGCCAGCAGTTTCTCGAACAGGGGTGAGCAGTACTTC. Protein: CASSFSNRGEQYF. The chain couples TRBV27 to TRBJ2-7; 7 nucleotides align to TRBD1. Trimming took 3 bases from V and 7 from J; bases not matched to a gene: 6. This CDR3 region has 13 residues. Germline V gene lookup returns CDR1 MNHEY and CDR2 SMNVEV (reference sequence).

This clone was seen just once. The chain uses TRBV7-9 and TRBJ2-7, with D maybe TRBD2 (7 bases). Looked up from germline, CDR1 is SEHNR and CDR2 is FQNEAQ (reference sequence). This CDR3 has 13 amino acids. Trimming removed 11 bases at V and 0 bases at J, with 14 bases between. The CDR3 spells CAGGAVHSYEQYF. For the CDR3, the DNA is TGTGCCGGGGGGGCAGTCCACTCCTACGAGCAGTACTTC.

The chain couples TRBV5-1 to TRBJ1-4, with 9 bases identical to TRBD1. CDR3 size: 16 residues. V gave up 6 bases and J gave up 6 bases; unmatched junction bases: 12. Germline V gene sequence: CDR1 SGHRS, CDR2 YFSETQ. The CDR3 loop reads CASTPWGRTGDEKLFF. In nucleotides, the CDR3 is TGCGCCAGCACTCCGTGGGGGAGGACAGGGGATGAAAAACTGTTTTTT.

V usage is TRBV9 and J usage is TRBJ1-4; D unresolved. The V end was cut by 0 bases, the J end by 3 bases, with 12 bases between. Looked up from germline, CDR1 is SGDLS and CDR2 is YYNGEE. The CDR3 extends over 16 amino acids. Here the CDR3 reads CASSVGGVGANEKLFF. The CDR3 DNA follows: TGTGCCAGCAGCGTAGGTGGGGTCGGGGCTAATGAAAAACTGTTTTTT.

The genes are TRBV28 and TRBJ1-1, with D possibly TRBD1 on 6 matching bases. Germline V CDR1 and CDR2: MDHEN, SYDVKM. V shed 1 base and J shed 10 bases, with 10 bases lying between them. The CDR3 loop spans 12 amino acids. CDR3 in DNA: TGTGCCAGCAGTTTATTCCAGGGGCGAGCTTTCTTT. It specifies CASSLFQGRAFF.

The chain employs TRBV11-2 and TRBJ1-1; D is uncertain. Germline V gene data show CDR1 as SGHAT and CDR2 as FQNNGV. CDR3 size: 16 residues. V was trimmed by 0 bases and J by 0 bases, leaving 11 bases between them. CDR3 sequence reads: CASSLEWAAMNTEAFF. The CDR3 bases are TGTGCCAGCAGCTTAGAGTGGGCAGCCATGAACACTGAAGCTTTCTTT.

The chain is built from TRBV5-8 and TRBJ2-1; a possible D gene is TRBD1 (5 bases). CDR3 length: 15 residues. Germline V gene sequence: CDR1 SGHTS, CDR2 YDEGEE. Between the trimmed V and J ends, which lost 0 bases and 5 bases, there was a span of 12 bases. CDR3 sequence: CASSLAMTANNEQFF. DNA of the CDR3: TGTGCCAGCAGCTTGGCGATGACAGCCAACAATGAGCAGTTCTTC.

The V call is TRBV2, the J call TRBJ2-4, with unresolved D. The CDR3 totals 11 residues. Germline V lookup: CDR1 SNHLY, CDR2 FYNNEI. The CDR3 bases are TGTGGCGTCCTAGCCAAAAACATTCAGTACTTC. Residues: CGVLAKNIQYF.